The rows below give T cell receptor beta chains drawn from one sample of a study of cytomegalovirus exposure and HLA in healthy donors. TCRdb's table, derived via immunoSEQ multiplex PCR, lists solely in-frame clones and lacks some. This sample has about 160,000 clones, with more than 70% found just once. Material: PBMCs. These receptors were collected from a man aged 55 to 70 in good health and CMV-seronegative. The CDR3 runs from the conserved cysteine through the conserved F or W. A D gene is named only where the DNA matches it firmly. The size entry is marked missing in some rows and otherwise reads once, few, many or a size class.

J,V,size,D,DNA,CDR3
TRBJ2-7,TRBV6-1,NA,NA,TGTGCCAGCAGTGAACTGCCCCAGATCCAGGCCGAGCAGTACTTC,CASSELPQIQAEQYF
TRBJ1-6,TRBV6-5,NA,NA,TGTGCCAGCAGTTATATGACAGCCGCTAATTCACCCCTCCACTTT,CASSYMTAANSPLHF
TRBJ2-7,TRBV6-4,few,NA,TGTGCCAGCACCAAAAACGGTAGGCAGGGCTACGAGCAGTACTTC,CASTKNGRQGYEQYF
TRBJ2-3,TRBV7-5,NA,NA,TGTGCCAGAAGCTTAGTTTGGCCCACAGATACGCAGTATTTT,CARSLVWPTDTQYF
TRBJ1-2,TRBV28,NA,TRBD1,TGTGCCAGCGGACAGGGGCACTATGGCTACACCTTC,CASGQGHYGYTF
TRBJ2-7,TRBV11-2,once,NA,TGTGCCAGCAGCAAAAACAGGGCGTCGGGCGAGCAGTACTTC,CASSKNRASGEQYF
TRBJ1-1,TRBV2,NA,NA,TGTGCCAGCAGTGAGTCTGGGAGGATGAACACTGAAGCTTTCTTT,CASSESGRMNTEAFF
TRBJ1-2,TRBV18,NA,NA,TGTGCCAGCTCACCAAGCGGGTTAAGGGGCTATGGCTACACCTTC,CASSPSGLRGYGYTF
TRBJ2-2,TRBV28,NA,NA,TGTGCCAGCAGCCCCCCTCTGCGTCTGAACACCGGGGAGCTGTTTTTT,CASSPPLRLNTGELFF
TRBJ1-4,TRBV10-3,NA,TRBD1,TGTGCCATCAGTGACCCAAGTGGTGAGGGGGCAAATGAAAAACTGTTTTTT,CAISDPSGEGANEKLFF
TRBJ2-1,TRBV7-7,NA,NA,TGTGCCAGCAGCCCACTGCCAGGGGATGAGCAGTTCTTC,CASSPLPGDEQFF
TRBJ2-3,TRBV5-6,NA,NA,TGTGCCAGCAGCATAGCAGATACGCAGTATTTT,CASSIADTQYF
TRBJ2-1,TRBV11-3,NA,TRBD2,TGTGCCAGCAGCCCCGGGCCCCTAGCGGGAGGGTACAATGAGCAGTTCTTC,CASSPGPLAGGYNEQFF
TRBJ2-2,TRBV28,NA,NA,TGTGCCAGCAGTCCCCCAGAAAGGAGGGCCCTCACCGGGGAGCTGTTTTTT,CASSPPERRALTGELFF
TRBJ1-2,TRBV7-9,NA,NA,TGTGCCAGCAGCTTCGACGGGGTATATGGCTACACCTTC,CASSFDGVYGYTF
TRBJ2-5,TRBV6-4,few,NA,TGTGCCAGCAGTGTCTTAAGGGGAGAGACCCAGTACTTC,CASSVLRGETQYF
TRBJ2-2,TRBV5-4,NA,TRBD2,TGTGCCAGCAGTGCCGGACTAGCGGGGAGGACCGGGGAGCTGTTTTTT,CASSAGLAGRTGELFF
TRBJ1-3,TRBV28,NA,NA,TGTGCCAGCAGTTTACCCCAAAGCGACGAATTCCGCACCATATATTTT,CASSLPQSDEFRTIYF
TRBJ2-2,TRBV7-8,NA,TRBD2,TGTGCCAGCAGCTTACGGCTAGCGGCGAACACCGGGGAGCTGTTTTTT,CASSLRLAANTGELFF
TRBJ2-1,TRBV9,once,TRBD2,TGTGCCAGCAGCGTAGTAGGGACTAGTCTCCTCAATGAGCAGTTCTTC,CASSVVGTSLLNEQFF
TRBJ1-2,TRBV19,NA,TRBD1,TGTGCCAGTAGTATTAGGGGACAGCTATATGGCTACACCTTC,CASSIRGQLYGYTF
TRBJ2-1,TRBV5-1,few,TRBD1,TGCGCCAGCAGCCCGGAACCGGGACAGGGTGACAATGAGCAGTTCTTC,CASSPEPGQGDNEQFF
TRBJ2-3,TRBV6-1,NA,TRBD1,TGTGCCAGCAACCGGGACAGGGGCACAGATACGCAGTATTTT,CASNRDRGTDTQYF
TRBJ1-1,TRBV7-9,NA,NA,TGTGCCAGCAGCTTTCAGGGTTCGAACACTGAAGCTTTCTTT,CASSFQGSNTEAFF
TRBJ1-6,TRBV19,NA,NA,TGTGCCAGTAGTATCGATAGCTCCTATAATTCACCCCTCCACTTT,CASSIDSSYNSPLHF
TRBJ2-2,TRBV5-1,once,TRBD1,TGCGCCAGCAGCTTGGAGGGACAGGGGGCGTCCGGGGAGCTGTTTTTT,CASSLEGQGASGELFF
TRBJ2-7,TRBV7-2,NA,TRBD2,TGTGCCAGCAGCCCCAGCGGTCTACTAGCGGGACTCTACGAGCAGTACTTC,CASSPSGLLAGLYEQYF
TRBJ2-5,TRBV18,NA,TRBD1,TGTGCCAGCTCACGGGACAGGCAAGAGACCCAGTACTTC,CASSRDRQETQYF
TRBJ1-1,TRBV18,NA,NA,TGTGCCAGCTCACCAAGACAGTTTAACCATCTGAACACTGAAGCTTTCTTT,CASSPRQFNHLNTEAFF
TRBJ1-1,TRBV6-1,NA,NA,TGTGCCAGTACGAGGAGGGGCATGAACACTGAAGCTTTCTTT,CASTRRGMNTEAFF
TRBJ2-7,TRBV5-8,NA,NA,TGTGCCAGCAGCTTGGGTTTTTGGACAGTGTCCTACGAGCAGTACTTC,CASSLGFWTVSYEQYF
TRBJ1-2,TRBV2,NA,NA,TGTGCCAGCAGTGCCCGTCTTCGGGGGGCTCTTGGAAACTATGGCTACACCTTC,CASSARLRGALGNYGYTF
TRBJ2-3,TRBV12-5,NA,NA,TGTGCTAGTGGTTTAGGACAGTACACAGATACGCAGTATTTT,CASGLGQYTDTQYF
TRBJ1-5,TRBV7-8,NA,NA,TGTGCCAGCAGCCCCCAGGATGGGCCCCAGCATTTT,CASSPQDGPQHF
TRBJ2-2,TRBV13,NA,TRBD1,TGTGCCAGTCATCCGGGACAGGGCCTACACACCGGGGAGCTGTTTTTT,CASHPGQGLHTGELFF
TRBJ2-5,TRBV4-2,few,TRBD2,TGTGCCAGCAGCCAAGATGGCGCAGCGGGGGAAGAGACCCAGTACTTC,CASSQDGAAGEETQYF
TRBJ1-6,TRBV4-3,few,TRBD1,TGCGCCAGCAGCCAAGGGGGACAGGGATCTAATTCACCCCTCCACTTT,CASSQGGQGSNSPLHF
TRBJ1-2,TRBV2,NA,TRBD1,TGTGCCAGCAGTGAGGACACCGCAGGGGGCAATCGTGGCTACACCTTC,CASSEDTAGGNRGYTF
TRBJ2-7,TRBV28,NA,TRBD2,TGTGCCAGCAGTGCGGGAGATGGGTACGAGCAGTACTTC,CASSAGDGYEQYF
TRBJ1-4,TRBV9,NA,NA,TGTGCCAGCAGCGTAGGACAGACCTCAACTAATGAAAAACTGTTTTTT,CASSVGQTSTNEKLFF
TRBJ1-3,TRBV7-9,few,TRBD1,TGTGCCAGCAGCATTCACAGGGGCCGGGGGGGAAACACCATATATTTT,CASSIHRGRGGNTIYF
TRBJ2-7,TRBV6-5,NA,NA,TGTGCCAGCAGGGAGGGTGGGTTCTCCTACGAGCAGTACTTC,CASREGGFSYEQYF
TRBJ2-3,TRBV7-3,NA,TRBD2,TGTGCCAGCAGCACACTAGCGGGGTCACGGGATACGCAGTATTTT,CASSTLAGSRDTQYF
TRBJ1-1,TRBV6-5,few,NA,TGTGCCAGCAGTTACTCGGGGGGACTGAACACTGAAGCTTTCTTT,CASSYSGGLNTEAFF
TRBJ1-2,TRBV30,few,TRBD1,TGTGCCTTTTACAGGGGGCGGCCCCTAACTTATGGCTACACCTTC,CAFYRGRPLTYGYTF
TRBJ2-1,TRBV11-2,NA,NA,TGTGCCAGCAGCCAACTAGTCCATGAGCAGTTCTTC,CASSQLVHEQFF
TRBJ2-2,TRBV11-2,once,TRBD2,TGTGCCAGCAGCTGGACTAGTGGCCCCGGGGAGCTGTTTTTT,CASSWTSGPGELFF
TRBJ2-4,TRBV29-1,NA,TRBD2,TGCAGCGTGGGGGGACTAGCGGGGGGGCCGCGGGACATTCAGTACTTC,CSVGGLAGGPRDIQYF
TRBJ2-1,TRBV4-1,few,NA,TGCGCCAGCAGCCAAGATTGGGGGCCTCGGTCCGATGAGCAGTTCTTC,CASSQDWGPRSDEQFF
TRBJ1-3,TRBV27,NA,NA,TGTGCCAGCAGTCCCAGTAACCAGGCCGAGACCCTGAACTCTGGAAACACCATATATTTT,CASSPSNQAETLNSGNTIYF
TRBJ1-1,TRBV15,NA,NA,TGTGCCACCAGCAGAGAAGCCATGCGTTCCGCTGCAGCTTTCTTT,CATSREAMRSAAAFF
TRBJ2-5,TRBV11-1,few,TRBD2,TGTGCCAGCAGCTTAGCGAGAGTGGGGGGGGGCCAAGAGACCCAGTACTTC,CASSLARVGGGQETQYF
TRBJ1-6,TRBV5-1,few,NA,TGCGCCAGCAGCTTGGAGGGTAGGTGGGAGACCTATAATTCACCCCTCCACTTT,CASSLEGRWETYNSPLHF